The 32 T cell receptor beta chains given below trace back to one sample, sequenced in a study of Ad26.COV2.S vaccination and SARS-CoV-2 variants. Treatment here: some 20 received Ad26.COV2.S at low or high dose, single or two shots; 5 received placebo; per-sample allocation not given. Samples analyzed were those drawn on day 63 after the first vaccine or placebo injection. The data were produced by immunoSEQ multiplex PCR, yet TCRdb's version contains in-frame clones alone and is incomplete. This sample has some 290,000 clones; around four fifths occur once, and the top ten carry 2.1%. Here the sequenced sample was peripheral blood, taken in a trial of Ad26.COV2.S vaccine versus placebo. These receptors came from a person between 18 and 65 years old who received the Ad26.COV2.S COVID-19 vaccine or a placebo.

The CDR3 sequence is CASSLGFTGELFF. In DNA, the CDR3 is TGTGCCAGCAGCTTGGGTTTCACCGGGGAGCTGTTTTTT. V and J are TRBV5-4 and TRBJ2-2, with no clear D. Germline V CDR1 and CDR2: SGHNT, YYREEE (reference sequence). The germline V and J ends were trimmed by 0 bases and 4 bases, with 4 bases remaining between them. CDR3 length: 13 amino acids.

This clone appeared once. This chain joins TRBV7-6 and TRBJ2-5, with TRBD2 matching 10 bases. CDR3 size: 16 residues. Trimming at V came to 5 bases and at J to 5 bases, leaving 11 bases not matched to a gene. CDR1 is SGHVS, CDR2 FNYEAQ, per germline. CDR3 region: CASSKRLAGEGETQYF. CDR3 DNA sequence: TGTGCCAGCAGCAAACGGCTAGCGGGGGAAGGGGAGACCCAGTACTTC.

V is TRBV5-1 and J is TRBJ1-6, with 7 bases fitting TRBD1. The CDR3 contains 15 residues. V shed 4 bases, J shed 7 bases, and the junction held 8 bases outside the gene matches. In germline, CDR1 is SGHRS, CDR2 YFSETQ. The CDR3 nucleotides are TGCGCCAGCAGCCCACAGGGGATATCGAATTCACCCCTCCACTTT. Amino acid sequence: CASSPQGISNSPLHF.

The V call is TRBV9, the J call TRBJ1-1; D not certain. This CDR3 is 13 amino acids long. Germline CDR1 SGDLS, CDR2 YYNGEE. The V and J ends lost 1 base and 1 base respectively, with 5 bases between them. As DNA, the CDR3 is TGTGCCAGCAGCGTAAACAGGAACACTGAAGCTTTCTTT. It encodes CASSVNRNTEAFF.

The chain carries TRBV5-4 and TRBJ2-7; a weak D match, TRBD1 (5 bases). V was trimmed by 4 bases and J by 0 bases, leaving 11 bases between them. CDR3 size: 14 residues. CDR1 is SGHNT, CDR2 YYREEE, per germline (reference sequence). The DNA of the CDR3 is TGTGCCAGCAGCCCCGACAGAAGCTCCTACGAGCAGTACTTC. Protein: CASSPDRSSYEQYF.

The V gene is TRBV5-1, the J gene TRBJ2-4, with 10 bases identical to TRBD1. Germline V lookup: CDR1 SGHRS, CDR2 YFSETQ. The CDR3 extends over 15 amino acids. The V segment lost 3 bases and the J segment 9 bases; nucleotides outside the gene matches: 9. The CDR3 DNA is TGCGCCAGCAGCTCCCTAGCCGGGACAGGGGTCATTCAGTACTTC. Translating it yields CASSSLAGTGVIQYF. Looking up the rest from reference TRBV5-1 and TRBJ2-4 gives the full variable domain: KAGVTQTPRYLIKTRGQQVTLSCSPISGHRSVSWYQQTPGQGLQFLFEYFSETQRNKGNFPGRFSGRQFSNSRSEMNVSTLELGDSALYLCASSSLAGTGVIQYFGAGTRLSVL.

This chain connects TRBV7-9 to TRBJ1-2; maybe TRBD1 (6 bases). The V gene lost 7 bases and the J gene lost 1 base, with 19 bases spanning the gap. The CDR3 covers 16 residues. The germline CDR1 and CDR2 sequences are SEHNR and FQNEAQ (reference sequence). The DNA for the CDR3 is TGTGCCAGCACTATAATAAGGACAGCCATTAACTATGGCTACACCTTC. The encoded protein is CASTIIRTAINYGYTF.

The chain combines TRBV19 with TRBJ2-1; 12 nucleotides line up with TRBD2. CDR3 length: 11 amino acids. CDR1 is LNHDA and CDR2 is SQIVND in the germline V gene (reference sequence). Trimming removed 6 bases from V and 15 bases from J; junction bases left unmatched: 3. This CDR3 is CASSLAGGSFF. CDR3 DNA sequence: TGTGCCAGTAGCCTAGCGGGGGGGTCGTTCTTC.

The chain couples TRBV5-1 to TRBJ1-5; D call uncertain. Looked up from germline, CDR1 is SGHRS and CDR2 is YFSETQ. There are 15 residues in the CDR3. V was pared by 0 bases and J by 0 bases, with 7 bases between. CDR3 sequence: CASSLDWSSNQPQHF. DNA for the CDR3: TGCGCCAGCAGCTTGGACTGGTCTAGCAATCAGCCCCAGCATTTT.

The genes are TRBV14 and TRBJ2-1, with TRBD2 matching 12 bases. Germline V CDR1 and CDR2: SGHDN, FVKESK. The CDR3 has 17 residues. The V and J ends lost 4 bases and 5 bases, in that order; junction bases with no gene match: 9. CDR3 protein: CASSPGWTSGDHNEQFF. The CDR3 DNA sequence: TGTGCCAGCAGCCCGGGCTGGACTAGCGGGGACCACAATGAGCAGTTCTTC.

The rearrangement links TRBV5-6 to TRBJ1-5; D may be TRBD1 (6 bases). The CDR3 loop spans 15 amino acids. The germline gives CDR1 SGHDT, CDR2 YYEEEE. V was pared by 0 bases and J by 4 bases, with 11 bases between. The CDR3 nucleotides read TGTGCCAGCAGCTTGGCGCGGACAGATAATCAGCCCCAGCATTTT. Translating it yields CASSLARTDNQPQHF.

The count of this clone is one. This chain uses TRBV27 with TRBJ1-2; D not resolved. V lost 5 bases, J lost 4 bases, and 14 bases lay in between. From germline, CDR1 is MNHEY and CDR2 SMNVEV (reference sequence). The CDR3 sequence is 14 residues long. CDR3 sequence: CASSPFLLGYGYTF. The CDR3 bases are TGTGCCAGCAGTCCATTTCTCCTTGGCTATGGCTACACCTTC.

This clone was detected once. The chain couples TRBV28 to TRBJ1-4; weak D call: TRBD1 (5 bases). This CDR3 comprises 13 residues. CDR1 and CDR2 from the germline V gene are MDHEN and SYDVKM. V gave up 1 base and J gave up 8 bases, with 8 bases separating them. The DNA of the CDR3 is TGTGCCAGCAGTTTATTCGGGGGAGAAAAACTGTTTTTT. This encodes CASSLFGGEKLFF. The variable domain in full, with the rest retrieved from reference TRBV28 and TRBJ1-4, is DVKVTQSSRYLVKRTGEKVFLECVQDMDHENMFWYRQDPGLGLRLIYFSYDVKMKEKGDIPEGYSVSREKKERFSLILESASTNQTSMYLCASSLFGGEKLFFGSGTQLSVL.

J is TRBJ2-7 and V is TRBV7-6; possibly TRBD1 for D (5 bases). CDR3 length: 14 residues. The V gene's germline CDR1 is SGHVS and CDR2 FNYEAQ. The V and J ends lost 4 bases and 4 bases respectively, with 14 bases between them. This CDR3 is CASSSLPPGYEQYF. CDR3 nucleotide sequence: TGTGCCAGCAGCTCCCTTCCCCCAGGGTACGAGCAGTACTTC.

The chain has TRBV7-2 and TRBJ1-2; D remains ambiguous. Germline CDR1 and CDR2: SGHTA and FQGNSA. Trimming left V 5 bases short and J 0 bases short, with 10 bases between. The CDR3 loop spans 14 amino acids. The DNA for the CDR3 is TGTGCCAGCAGCATAGGGCCCCCTAACTATGGCTACACCTTC. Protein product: CASSIGPPNYGYTF.

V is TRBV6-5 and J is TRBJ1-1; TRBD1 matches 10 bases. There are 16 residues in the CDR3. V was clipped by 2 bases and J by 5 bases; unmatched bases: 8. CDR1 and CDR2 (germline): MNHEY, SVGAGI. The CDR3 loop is CASSYDQDRGRTEAFF. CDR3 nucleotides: TGTGCCAGCAGTTACGATCAGGACAGGGGGAGGACTGAAGCTTTCTTT.

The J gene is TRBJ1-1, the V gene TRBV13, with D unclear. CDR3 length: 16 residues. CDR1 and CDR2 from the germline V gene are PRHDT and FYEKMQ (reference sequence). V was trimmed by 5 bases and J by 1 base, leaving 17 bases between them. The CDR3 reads CASSPRMGRGNTEAFF. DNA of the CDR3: TGTGCCAGCAGCCCCCGCATGGGGAGAGGGAACACTGAAGCTTTCTTT.

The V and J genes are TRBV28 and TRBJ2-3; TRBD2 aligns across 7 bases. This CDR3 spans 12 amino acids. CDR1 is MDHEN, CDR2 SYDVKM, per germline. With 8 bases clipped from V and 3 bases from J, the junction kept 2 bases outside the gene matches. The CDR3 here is CASGGVTDTQYF. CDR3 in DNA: TGTGCCAGCGGGGGGGTTACAGATACGCAGTATTTT.

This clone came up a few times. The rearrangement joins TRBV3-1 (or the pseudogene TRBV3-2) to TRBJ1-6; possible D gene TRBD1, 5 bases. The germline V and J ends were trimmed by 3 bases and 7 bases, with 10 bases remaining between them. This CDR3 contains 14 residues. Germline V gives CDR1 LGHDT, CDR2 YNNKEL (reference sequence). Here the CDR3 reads CASSHWQGNSPLHF. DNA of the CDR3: TGTGCCAGCAGCCATTGGCAGGGCAATTCACCCCTCCACTTT.

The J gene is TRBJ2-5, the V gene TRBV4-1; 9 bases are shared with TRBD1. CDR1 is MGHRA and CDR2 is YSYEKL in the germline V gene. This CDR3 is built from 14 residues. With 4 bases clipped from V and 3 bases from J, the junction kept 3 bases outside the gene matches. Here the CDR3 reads CASSLDRGKETQYF. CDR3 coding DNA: TGCGCCAGCAGCCTTGACAGGGGGAAAGAGACCCAGTACTTC.

The DNA of the CDR3 is TGTGCCAGCAGCTTGGACGGACAGCATTCACCCCTCCACTTT. Its translation: CASSLDGQHSPLHF. The V gene is TRBV5-4, the J gene TRBJ1-6; the D gene is possibly TRBD1 (6 bases). The CDR3 loop spans 14 amino acids. V was trimmed by 0 bases and J by 8 bases, leaving 9 bases between them. In germline, CDR1 is SGHNT, CDR2 YYREEE (reference sequence).

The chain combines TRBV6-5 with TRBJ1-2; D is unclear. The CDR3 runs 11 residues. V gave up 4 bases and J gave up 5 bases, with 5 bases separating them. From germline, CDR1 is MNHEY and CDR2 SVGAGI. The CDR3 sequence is CASSSSYGYTF. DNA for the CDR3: TGTGCCAGCAGTTCCTCATATGGCTACACCTTC.

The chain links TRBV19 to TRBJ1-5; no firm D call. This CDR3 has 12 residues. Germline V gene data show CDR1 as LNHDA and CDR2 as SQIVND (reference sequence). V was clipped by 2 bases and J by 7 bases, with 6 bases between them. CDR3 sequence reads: CASSILRQPQHF. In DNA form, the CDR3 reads TGTGCCAGTAGTATACTCAGGCAGCCCCAGCATTTT.

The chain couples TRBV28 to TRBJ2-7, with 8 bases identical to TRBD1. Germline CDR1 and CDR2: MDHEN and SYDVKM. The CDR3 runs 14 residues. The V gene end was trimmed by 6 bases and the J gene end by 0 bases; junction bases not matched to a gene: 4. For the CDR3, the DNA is TGTGCCAGCAGAACAGGGGGGCTCTCCTACGAGCAGTACTTC. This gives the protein CASRTGGLSYEQYF.

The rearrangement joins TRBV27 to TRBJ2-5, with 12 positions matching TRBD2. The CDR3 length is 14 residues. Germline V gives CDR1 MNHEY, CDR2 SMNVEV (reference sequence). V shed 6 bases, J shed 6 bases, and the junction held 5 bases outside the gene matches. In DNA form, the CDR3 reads TGTGCCAGCAGCCTAGCGGGGGGGCCGCAGACCCAGTACTTC. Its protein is CASSLAGGPQTQYF.

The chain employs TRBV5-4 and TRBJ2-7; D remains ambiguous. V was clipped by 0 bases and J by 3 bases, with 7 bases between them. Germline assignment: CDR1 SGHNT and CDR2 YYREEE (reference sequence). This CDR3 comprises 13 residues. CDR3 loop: CASSLGHDYEQYF. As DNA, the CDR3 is TGTGCCAGCAGCTTGGGACACGACTACGAGCAGTACTTC. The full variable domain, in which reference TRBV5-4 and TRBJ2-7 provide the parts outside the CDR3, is ETGVTQSPTHLIKTRGQQVTLRCSSQSGHNTVSWYQQALGQGPQFIFQYYREEENGRGNFPPRFSGLQFPNYSSELNVNALELDDSALYLCASSLGHDYEQYFGPGTRLTVT.

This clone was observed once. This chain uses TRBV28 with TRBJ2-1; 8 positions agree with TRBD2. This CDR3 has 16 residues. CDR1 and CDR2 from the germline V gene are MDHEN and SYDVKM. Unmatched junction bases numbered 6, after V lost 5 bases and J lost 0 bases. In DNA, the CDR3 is TGTGCCAGCAGTAGTAGCGGGGTCAGCTCCTACAATGAGCAGTTCTTC. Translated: CASSSSGVSSYNEQFF.

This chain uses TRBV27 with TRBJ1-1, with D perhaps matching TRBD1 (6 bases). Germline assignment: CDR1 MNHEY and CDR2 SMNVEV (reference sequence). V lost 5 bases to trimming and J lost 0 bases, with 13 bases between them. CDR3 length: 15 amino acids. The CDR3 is CASSGIRGLNTEAFF. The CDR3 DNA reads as TGTGCCAGCAGTGGTATACGGGGGCTGAACACTGAAGCTTTCTTT.

CDR3 region: CASSPGQATNEKLFF. In nucleotides, the CDR3 is TGTGCCAGCAGTCCAGGACAGGCTACTAATGAAAAACTGTTTTTT. The rearrangement links TRBV6-6 to TRBJ1-4; 7 nucleotides agree with TRBD1. The V segment lost 5 bases and the J segment 2 bases; nucleotides outside the gene matches: 5. The CDR3 runs to 15 residues. CDR1 and CDR2 from the germline V gene are MNHNY and SVGAGI (reference sequence).

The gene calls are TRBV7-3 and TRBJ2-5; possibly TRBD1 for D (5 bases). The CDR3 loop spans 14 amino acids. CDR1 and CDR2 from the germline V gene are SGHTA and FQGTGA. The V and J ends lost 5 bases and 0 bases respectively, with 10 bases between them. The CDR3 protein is CASSPGRHQETQYF. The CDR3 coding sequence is TGTGCCAGCAGCCCAGGGCGTCACCAAGAGACCCAGTACTTC. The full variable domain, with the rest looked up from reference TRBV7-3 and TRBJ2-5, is GAGVSQTPSNKVTEKGKYVELRCDPISGHTALYWYRQSLGQGPEFLIYFQGTGAADDSGLPNDRFFAVRPEGSVSTLKIQRTERGDSAVYLCASSPGRHQETQYFGPGTRLLVL.

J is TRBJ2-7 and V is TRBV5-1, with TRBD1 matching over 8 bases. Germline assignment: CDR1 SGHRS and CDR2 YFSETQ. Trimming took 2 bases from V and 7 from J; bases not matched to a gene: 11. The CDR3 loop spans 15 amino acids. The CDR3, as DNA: TGCGCCAGCAGCTTCAAGGACAGGGCGGCTAAAGAGCAGTACTTC. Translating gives CASSFKDRAAKEQYF.

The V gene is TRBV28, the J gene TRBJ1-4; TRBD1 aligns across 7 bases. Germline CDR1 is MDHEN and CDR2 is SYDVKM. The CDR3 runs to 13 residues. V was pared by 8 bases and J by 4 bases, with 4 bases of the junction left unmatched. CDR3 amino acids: CASLTGSNEKLFF. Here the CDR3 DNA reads TGTGCCAGCCTGACAGGGAGTAATGAAAAACTGTTTTTT. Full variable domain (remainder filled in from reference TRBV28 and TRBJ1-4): DVKVTQSSRYLVKRTGEKVFLECVQDMDHENMFWYRQDPGLGLRLIYFSYDVKMKEKGDIPEGYSVSREKKERFSLILESASTNQTSMYLCASLTGSNEKLFFGSGTQLSVL.